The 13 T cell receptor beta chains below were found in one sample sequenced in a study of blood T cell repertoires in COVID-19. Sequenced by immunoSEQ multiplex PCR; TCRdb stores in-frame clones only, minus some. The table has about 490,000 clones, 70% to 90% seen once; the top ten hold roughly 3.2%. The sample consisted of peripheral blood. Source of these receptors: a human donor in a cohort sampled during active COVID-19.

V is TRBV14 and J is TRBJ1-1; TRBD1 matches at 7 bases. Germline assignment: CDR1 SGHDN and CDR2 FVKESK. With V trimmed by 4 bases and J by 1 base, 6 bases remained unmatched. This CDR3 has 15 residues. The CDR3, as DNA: TGTGCCAGCAGCCTCGAGGGGGCGGGGAACACTGAAGCTTTCTTT. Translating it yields CASSLEGAGNTEAFF.

The CDR3 spells CASSRYRTGGYEQYF. CDR3 bases: TGTGCCAGCAGTCGCTATCGGACAGGGGGGTACGAGCAGTACTTC. This chain joins TRBV6-2 or TRBV6-3 and TRBJ2-7; 10 positions agree with TRBD1. Germline values: CDR1 MNHEY, CDR2 SVGEGT. The CDR3 length is 15 residues. Trimming took 5 bases from V and 4 from J; bases not matched to a gene: 8.

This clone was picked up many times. The CDR3 protein is CASSWRGSPLPYEQYF. The CDR3 nucleotides are TGCGCCAGCAGCTGGCGGGGGTCCCCTCTCCCTTACGAGCAGTACTTC. V is TRBV5-1 and J is TRBJ2-7, with 7 bases that match TRBD2. The CDR3 spans 16 residues. V was clipped by 3 bases and J by 4 bases; unmatched bases: 13. Germline-derived CDR1 and CDR2 are SGHRS and YFSETQ.

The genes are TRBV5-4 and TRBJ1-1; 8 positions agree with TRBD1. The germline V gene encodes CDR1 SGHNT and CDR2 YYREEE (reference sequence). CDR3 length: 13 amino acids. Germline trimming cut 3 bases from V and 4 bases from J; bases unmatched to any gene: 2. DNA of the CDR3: TGTGCCAGCAGCTCTACAGGGGGCACTGAAGCTTTCTTT. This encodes CASSSTGGTEAFF.

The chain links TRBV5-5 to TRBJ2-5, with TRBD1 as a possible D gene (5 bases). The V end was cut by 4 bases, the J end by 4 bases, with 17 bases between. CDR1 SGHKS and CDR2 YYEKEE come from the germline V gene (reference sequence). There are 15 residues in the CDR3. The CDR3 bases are TGTGCCAGCAGCCCCAGGGAAGGGGATGGAGAGACCCAGTACTTC. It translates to CASSPREGDGETQYF. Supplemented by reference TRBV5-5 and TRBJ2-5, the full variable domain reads DAGVTQSPTHLIKTRGQQVTLRCSPISGHKSVSWYQQVLGQGPQFIFQYYEKEERGRGNFPDRFSARQFPNYSSELNVNALLLGDSALYLCASSPREGDGETQYFGPGTRLLVL.

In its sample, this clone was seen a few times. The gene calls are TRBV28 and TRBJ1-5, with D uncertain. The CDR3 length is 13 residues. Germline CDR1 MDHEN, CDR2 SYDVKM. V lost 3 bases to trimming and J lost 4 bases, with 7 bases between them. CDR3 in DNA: TGTGCCAGCAGTTTTGGCAGGAATCAGCCCCAGCATTTT. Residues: CASSFGRNQPQHF. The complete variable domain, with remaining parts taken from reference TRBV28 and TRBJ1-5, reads DVKVTQSSRYLVKRTGEKVFLECVQDMDHENMFWYRQDPGLGLRLIYFSYDVKMKEKGDIPEGYSVSREKKERFSLILESASTNQTSMYLCASSFGRNQPQHFGDGTRLSIL.

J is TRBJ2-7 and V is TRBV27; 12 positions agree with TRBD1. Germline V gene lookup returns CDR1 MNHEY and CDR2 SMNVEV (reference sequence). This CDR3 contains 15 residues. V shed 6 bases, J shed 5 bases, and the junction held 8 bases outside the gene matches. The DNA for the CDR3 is TGTGCCAGCAGCCCTTACCGGGACAGGGGGCACGAGCAGTACTTC. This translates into CASSPYRDRGHEQYF.

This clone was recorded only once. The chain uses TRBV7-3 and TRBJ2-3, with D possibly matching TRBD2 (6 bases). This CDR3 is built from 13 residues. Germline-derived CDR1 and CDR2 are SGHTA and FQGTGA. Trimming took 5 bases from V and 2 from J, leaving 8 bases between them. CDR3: CASSTGVTDTQYF. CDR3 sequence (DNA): TGTGCCAGCAGCACGGGGGTCACAGATACGCAGTATTTT. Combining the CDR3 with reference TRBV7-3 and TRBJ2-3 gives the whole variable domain GAGVSQTPSNKVTEKGKYVELRCDPISGHTALYWYRQSLGQGPEFLIYFQGTGAADDSGLPNDRFFAVRPEGSVSTLKIQRTERGDSAVYLCASSTGVTDTQYFGPGTRLTVL.

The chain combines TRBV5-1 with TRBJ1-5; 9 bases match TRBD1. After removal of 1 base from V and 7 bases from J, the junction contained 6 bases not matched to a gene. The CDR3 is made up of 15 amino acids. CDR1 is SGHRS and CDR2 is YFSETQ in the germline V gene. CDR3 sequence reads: CASSLTTGGRQPQHF. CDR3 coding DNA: TGCGCCAGCAGCTTGACGACAGGGGGGAGACAGCCCCAGCATTTT.

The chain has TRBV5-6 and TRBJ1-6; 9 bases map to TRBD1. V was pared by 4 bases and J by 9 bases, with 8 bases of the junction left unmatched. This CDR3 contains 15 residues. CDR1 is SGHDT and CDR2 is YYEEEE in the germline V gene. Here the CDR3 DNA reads TGTGCCAGCAGCCCCAACAGGGGGCTTAGTTCACCCCTCCACTTT. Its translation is CASSPNRGLSSPLHF.

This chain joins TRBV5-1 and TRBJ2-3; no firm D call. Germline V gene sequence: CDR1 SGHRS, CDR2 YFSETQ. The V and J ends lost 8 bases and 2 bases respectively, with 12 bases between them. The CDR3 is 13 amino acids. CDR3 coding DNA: TGCGCCAGTTCGACACCTGACACAGATACGCAGTATTTT. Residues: CASSTPDTDTQYF.

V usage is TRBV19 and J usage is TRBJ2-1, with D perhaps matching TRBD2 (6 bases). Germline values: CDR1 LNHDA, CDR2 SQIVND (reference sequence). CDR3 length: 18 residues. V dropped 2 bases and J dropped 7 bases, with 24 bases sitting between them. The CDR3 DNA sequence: TGTGCCAGTAGTATACTGGCGGGGACTCAGACTGGGGGAAATGAGCAGTTCTTC. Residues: CASSILAGTQTGGNEQFF.

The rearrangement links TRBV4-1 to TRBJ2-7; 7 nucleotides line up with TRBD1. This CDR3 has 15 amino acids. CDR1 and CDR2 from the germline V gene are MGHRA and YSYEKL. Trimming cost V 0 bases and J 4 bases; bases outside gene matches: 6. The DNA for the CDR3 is TGCGCCAGCAGCCAAGAGGGACCGGGACAGTACGAGCAGTACTTC. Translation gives CASSQEGPGQYEQYF.